A selection of T cell receptor beta chains follows, all from one sample in a study of shared clonotypes between healthy human individuals. Libraries were prepared by immunoSEQ multiplex PCR; TCRdb keeps only in-frame clonotypes and omits some of them. The sample contains 500,000 to 550,000 clones, 90% to 96% of which appear only once. The sequenced sample was naive CD4+ T cells sorted from blood. The receptors derive from a woman aged 25 to 39 in good health. CDR3s include the opening cysteine and the closing phenylalanine or tryptophan.

>TRBJ2-5|TRBV19
CASSPWQASETQYF
>TRBJ1-1|TRBV7-9
CASSLTGDNTEAFF
>.|TRBV21-1
CASSNREPCSYEQYF
>TRBJ1-1|TRBV19
CASTQGRITEAFF
>TRBJ2-3|TRBV14
CASSQPGKWADTQYF
>TRBJ1-2|TRBV11-2
CASSPRQGVGGYTF
>TRBJ2-7|TRBV6-6
CASSSRPALGVQQYF
>TRBJ2-7|TRBV18
CASTMGLAGETYEQYF
>TRBJ2-5|TRBV7-9
CASSRARDRGEKTQYF
>TRBJ2-1|TRBV10-2
CASSESSGSEQFF
>TRBJ1-1|TRBV19
CASSIGTGGPITAFF
>TRBJ2-7|TRBV11-2
CASSLEGGEQYF
>TRBJ2-7|TRBV11-1
CASSLGRWGTSSDEQYF
>TRBJ2-1|TRBV19
CAIGGSTSYNEQFF
>TRBJ2-1|TRBV18
CASSPTRGYNEQFF
>TRBJ2-6|TRBV5-1
CASSTGQGTNSGANVLTF
>TRBJ1-1|TRBV2
CASRDRELIAEAFF
>TRBJ1-1|TRBV18
CASSPRQLVAPPATEGAGNTEAFF
>TRBJ2-1|TRBV5-1
CASSSVAGSYNEQFF